Listed below are T cell receptor beta chains from one sample, sequenced in a study of PD-1 blockade in classical Hodgkin lymphoma. Some clones are missing from TCRdb's copy, which holds only in-frame ones; the method was immunoSEQ multiplex PCR. The sample holds about 40,000 clones, 87% seen once. The source was peripheral blood mononuclear cells (PBMCs), collected at baseline. All receptors derive from a human donor with classical Hodgkin lymphoma. Both conserved end residues are part of each CDR3. D genes are given only for firm matches. Clone size, where shown, is once, few, many, or a class for clones that have expanded.

d_gene	v_gene	j_gene	abundance	CDR3nt	CDR3aa
NA	TRBV11-2	TRBJ2-2	NA	TGTGCCAGCAGCTTAACAGGAAGCACCGGGGAGCTGTTTTTT	CASSLTGSTGELFF
NA	TRBV7-3	TRBJ2-3	NA	TGTGCCAGCAGCTTACGTCCGGGAGGCACAGATACGCAGTATTTT	CASSLRPGGTDTQYF
NA	TRBV27	TRBJ2-3	NA	TGTGCCAGCAGTCCCCACGGACAGATAAGCACAGATACGCAGTATTTT	CASSPHGQISTDTQYF
TRBD1	TRBV19	TRBJ1-1	few	TGTGCCAGTAGTATAGCCGGGACAGTGTTTTCTTTT	CASSIAGTVFSF
NA	TRBV10-3	TRBJ1-2	NA	TGTGCCATTTGGAAGGGAGATGGGGATAACTATGGCTACACCTTC	CAIWKGDGDNYGYTF
NA	TRBV2	TRBJ2-5	NA	TGTGCCAGCAGGAGTAGGGGTCTGGGAGAGACCCAGTACTTC	CASRSRGLGETQYF
TRBD2	TRBV30	TRBJ2-5	NA	TGTGCCTGGAGTGTAACCTATAGCGGGAGAGTATTAGGAGAGACCCAGTACTTC	CAWSVTYSGRVLGETQYF
NA	TRBV7-2	TRBJ2-7	NA	TGTGCCAGCAGAAATCTTGGGGGCGCAAGTTACGAGCAGTACTTC	CASRNLGGASYEQYF
NA	TRBV7-9	TRBJ2-3	NA	TGTGCCAGCAGCTTAGCGGAGGGGGCTAGCACAGATACGCAGTATTTT	CASSLAEGASTDTQYF
NA	TRBV6-5	TRBJ1-2	NA	TGTGCCAGCAGTTACTCGGCGAGGGGTTTGAGGGGCTACACCTTC	CASSYSARGLRGYTF
NA	TRBV28	TRBJ1-4	once	TGTGCCAGCAGCTTCCAGGGGACAACTAATGAAAAACTGTTTTTT	CASSFQGTTNEKLFF
NA	TRBV7-3	TRBJ1-1	NA	TGTGCCAGCAGCTTAACCGGGGGGATGAACACTGAAGCTTTCTTT	CASSLTGGMNTEAFF
TRBD1	TRBV13	TRBJ2-7	NA	TGTGCCAGCAGCACCACCGGGACAGGGGACCACGAGCAGTACTTC	CASSTTGTGDHEQYF
NA	TRBV7-2	TRBJ2-1	NA	TGTGCCAGCAGCTCCCCCAGGGCGGGACAAGAGCAGTTCTTC	CASSSPRAGQEQFF
TRBD2	TRBV4-2	TRBJ2-4	NA	TGTGCCAGCAGCCAGATAACCGGGACTAGCGGGGGGCTAGCCAAAAACATTCAGTACTTC	CASSQITGTSGGLAKNIQYF
TRBD2	TRBV5-1	TRBJ2-2	once	TGCGCCAGCAGCTTGTTAGCGGGGGAGAACACCGGGGAGCTGTTTTTT	CASSLLAGENTGELFF
NA	TRBV19	TRBJ2-7	NA	TGTGCCAGTAGTGACCCATCCCTCAGGGTCTACGAGCAGTACTTC	CASSDPSLRVYEQYF
NA	TRBV11-3	TRBJ2-5	NA	TGTGCCAGCAGCTTGGGGCGTCAAGAGACCCAGTACTTC	CASSLGRQETQYF
NA	TRBV28	TRBJ1-5	once	TGTGCCAGCAGTCCCCTAGGGGCAGGGAGAATTCAGCCCCAGCATTTT	CASSPLGAGRIQPQHF
TRBD1	TRBV7-8	TRBJ2-7	NA	TGTGCCAGCAGCTTCAGGGCAGGGGGTATCTACGAGCAGTACTTC	CASSFRAGGIYEQYF
NA	TRBV15	TRBJ1-1	NA	TGTGCCACCAGCAGAGTAGAAAGGGCCCATGAGAACACTGAAGCTTTCTTT	CATSRVERAHENTEAFF
TRBD1	TRBV5-1	TRBJ1-4	once	TGCGCCAGCAGCGTACAGGGGGCGAGGGAAAAACTGTTTTTT	CASSVQGAREKLFF
NA	TRBV5-1	TRBJ1-2	NA	TGCGCCAGCAGCGACGGAGCCTATGGCTACACCTTC	CASSDGAYGYTF
NA	TRBV6-1	TRBJ1-3	NA	TGTGCCAGCAACGCAGGGAGCTCTGGAAACACCATATATTTT	CASNAGSSGNTIYF
NA	TRBV19	TRBJ1-3	few	TGTGCCAGTAGTATCCCGGGACACGATGGAAACACCATATATTTT	CASSIPGHDGNTIYF
TRBD1	TRBV19	TRBJ2-3	NA	TGTGCCAGTAGTATAGCACAGGGGACCACAGATACGCAGTATTTT	CASSIAQGTTDTQYF
NA	TRBV27	TRBJ1-6	NA	TGTGCCAGCAGTTTATCTCGGGGAAACGTAAATTCACCCCTCCACTTT	CASSLSRGNVNSPLHF
NA	TRBV30	TRBJ2-5	NA	TGTGCCTGGAGTGTACAGGTGGGAGCGATGGAGACCCAGTACTTC	CAWSVQVGAMETQYF
NA	TRBV6-4	TRBJ2-3	once	TGTGCCAGCAGTCTGGGGCTCAGCACAGATACGCAGTATTTT	CASSLGLSTDTQYF